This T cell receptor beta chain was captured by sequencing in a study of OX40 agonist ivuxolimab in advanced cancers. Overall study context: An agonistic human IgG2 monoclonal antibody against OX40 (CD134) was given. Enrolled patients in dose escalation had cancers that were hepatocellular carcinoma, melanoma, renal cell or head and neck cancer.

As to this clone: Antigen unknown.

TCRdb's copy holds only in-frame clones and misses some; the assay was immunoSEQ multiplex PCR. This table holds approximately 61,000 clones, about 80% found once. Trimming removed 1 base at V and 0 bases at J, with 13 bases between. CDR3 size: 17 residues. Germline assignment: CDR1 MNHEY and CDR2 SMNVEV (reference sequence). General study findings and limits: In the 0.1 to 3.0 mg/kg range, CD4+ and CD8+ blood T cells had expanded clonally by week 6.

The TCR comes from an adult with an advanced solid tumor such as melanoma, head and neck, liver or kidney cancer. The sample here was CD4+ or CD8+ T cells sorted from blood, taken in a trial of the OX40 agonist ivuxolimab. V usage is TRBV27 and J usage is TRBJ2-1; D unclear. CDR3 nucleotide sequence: TGTGCCAGCAGTTTATTAGGGTCCTCAAGCTCCTACAATGAGCAGTTCTTC. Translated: CASSLLGSSSSYNEQFF.